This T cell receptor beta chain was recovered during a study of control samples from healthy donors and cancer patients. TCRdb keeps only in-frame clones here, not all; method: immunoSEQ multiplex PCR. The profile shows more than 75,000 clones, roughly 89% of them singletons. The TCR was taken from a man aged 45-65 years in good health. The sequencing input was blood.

The DNA for the CDR3 is TGTGCCACCAGCGGATCAGAGACTTCAAACTATGGCTACACCTTC. The encoded protein is CATSGSETSNYGYTF. The chain links TRBV15 to TRBJ1-2; D is ambiguous. Germline loops: CDR1 LNHNV, CDR2 YYDKDF (reference sequence). CDR3 length: 15 amino acids. Trimming left V 5 bases short and J 2 bases short, with 15 bases between.